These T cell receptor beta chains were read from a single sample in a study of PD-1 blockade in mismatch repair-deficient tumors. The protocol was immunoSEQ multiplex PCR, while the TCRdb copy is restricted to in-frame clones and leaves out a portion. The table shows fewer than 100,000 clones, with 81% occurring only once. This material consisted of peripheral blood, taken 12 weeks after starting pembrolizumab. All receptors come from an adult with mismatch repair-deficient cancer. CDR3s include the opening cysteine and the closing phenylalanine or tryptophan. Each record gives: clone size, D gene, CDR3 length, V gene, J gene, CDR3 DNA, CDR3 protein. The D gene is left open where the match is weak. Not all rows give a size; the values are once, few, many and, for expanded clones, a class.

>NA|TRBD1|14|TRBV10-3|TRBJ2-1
TGTGCCATCAGTGTGGGGACAGGGGTTGATGAGCAGTTCTTC
CAISVGTGVDEQFF
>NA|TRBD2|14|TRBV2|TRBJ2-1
TGTGCCAGCAGTGATCTAGCGGGAGGGGGGGTGCAGTTCTTC
CASSDLAGGGVQFF
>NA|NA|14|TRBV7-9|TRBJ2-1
TGTGCCAGCAGCTCTCTAGCGCTATACGGTGAGCAGTTCTTC
CASSSLALYGEQFF
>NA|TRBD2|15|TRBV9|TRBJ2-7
TGTGCCAGCAGCACCGGGAGCGGGGGGTCCTACGAGCAGTACTTC
CASSTGSGGSYEQYF
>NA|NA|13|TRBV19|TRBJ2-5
TGTGCCAGTAGCCTGGGATCTCAAGAGACCCAGTACTTC
CASSLGSQETQYF
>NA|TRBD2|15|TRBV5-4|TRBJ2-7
TGTGCCAGCACTCCTGGACTAGCGGGAGCGGGCGAGCAGTACTTC
CASTPGLAGAGEQYF
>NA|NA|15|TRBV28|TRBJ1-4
TGTGCCAGCAGTTTATCAGGGACCAAGGACGAAAAACTGTTTTTT
CASSLSGTKDEKLFF
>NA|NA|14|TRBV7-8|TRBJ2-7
TGTGCCAGCAGCTCTAGCGTTACAGCCTACGAGCAGTACTTC
CASSSSVTAYEQYF
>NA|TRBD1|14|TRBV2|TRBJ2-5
TGTGCCAGCAGCTCACAGGGGGTTCAAGAGACCCAGTACTTC
CASSSQGVQETQYF
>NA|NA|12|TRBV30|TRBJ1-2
TGTGCCTGGAGTGTAGGGCAGGGTGGCTACACCTTC
CAWSVGQGGYTF
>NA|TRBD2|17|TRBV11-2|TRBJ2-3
TGTGCCAGCAGCACGTTCACCGGGACTAGCGGCACAGATACGCAGTATTTT
CASSTFTGTSGTDTQYF
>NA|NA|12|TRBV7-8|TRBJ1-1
TGTGCCAGCAGCCCAGGGATTACTGAAGCTTTCTTT
CASSPGITEAFF
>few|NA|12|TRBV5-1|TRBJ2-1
TGCGCCAGCAGCTCGCTCTACAATGAGCAGTTCTTC
CASSSLYNEQFF
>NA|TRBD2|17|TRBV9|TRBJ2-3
TGTGCCAGCAGCGTAGGTTCCAGCGGGAGGGCCGAAGATACGCAGTATTTT
CASSVGSSGRAEDTQYF
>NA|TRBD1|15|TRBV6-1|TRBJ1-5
TGTGCCAGCATCCCTCTAGGGGGCGCGGATCAGCCCCAGCATTTT
CASIPLGGADQPQHF
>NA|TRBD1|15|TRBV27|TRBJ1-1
TGTGCCAGCAGTTTTAGACGGGACAGTGAGACTGAAGCTTTCTTT
CASSFRRDSETEAFF
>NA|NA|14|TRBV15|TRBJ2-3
TGTGCCACCAGCAGAGACAGGGTTAGGACTACGCAGTATTTT
CATSRDRVRTTQYF
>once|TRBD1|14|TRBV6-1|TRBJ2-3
TGTGCCAGCAGTGTGAAACCAGACAGGGACAAGCAGTATTTT
CASSVKPDRDKQYF
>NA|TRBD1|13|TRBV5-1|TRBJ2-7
TGCGCCAGCAGCTGGGACAGGGTCTACGAGCAGTACTTC
CASSWDRVYEQYF
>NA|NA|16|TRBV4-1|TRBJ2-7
TGCGCCAGCAGCCAAGACAGGCAGGCCTTGGCTTACGAGCAGTACTTC
CASSQDRQALAYEQYF
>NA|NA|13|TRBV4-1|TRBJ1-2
TGCGCCAGCAGCCAATCGGGCCCCCTGGGCTACACCTTC
CASSQSGPLGYTF
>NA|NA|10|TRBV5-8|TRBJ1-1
TGTGCCAGCAGCTCTCCTGAAGCTTTCTTT
CASSSPEAFF
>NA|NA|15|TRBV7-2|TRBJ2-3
TGTGCCAGCAGCCCGCTGGGCGGTAGCACAGATACGCAGTATTTT
CASSPLGGSTDTQYF
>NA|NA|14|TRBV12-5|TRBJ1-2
TGTGCTAGTGGTTTGAGGGGGTTCAACTATGGCTACACCTTC
CASGLRGFNYGYTF
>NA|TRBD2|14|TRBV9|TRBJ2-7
TGTGCCAGCAGCCCGGGGACTAGCGGCTACGAGCAGTACTTC
CASSPGTSGYEQYF
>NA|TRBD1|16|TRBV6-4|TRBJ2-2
TGTGCCAGCAGTGACCGGGGACAGGGAGTCGACGGGGAGCTGTTTTTT
CASSDRGQGVDGELFF
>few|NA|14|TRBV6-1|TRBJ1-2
TGTGCCAGCGTGGAGGGGGGGCTCAACTATGGCTACACCTTC
CASVEGGLNYGYTF
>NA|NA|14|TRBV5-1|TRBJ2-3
TGCGCCAGCAGCTTGGGGGAGGTCACAGATACGCAGTATTTT
CASSLGEVTDTQYF
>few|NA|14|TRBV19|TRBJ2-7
TGTGCCAGTAGTATGAACTCACTCACCTACGAGCAGTACTTC
CASSMNSLTYEQYF
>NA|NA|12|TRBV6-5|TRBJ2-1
TGTGCCAGCAGGGGCCGATACAATGAGCAGTTCTTC
CASRGRYNEQFF
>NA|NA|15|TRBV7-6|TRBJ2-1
TGTGCCAGCAGCTTAGTTGCGGGGTTCTACAATGAGCAGTTCTTC
CASSLVAGFYNEQFF
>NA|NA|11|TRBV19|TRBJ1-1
TGTGCCAGTGCGGTAGACACTGAAGCTTTCTTT
CASAVDTEAFF
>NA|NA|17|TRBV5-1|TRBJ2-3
TGCGCCAGCAGCCCAAGGGGGGGGGCAGGGAGCACAGATACGCAGTATTTT
CASSPRGGAGSTDTQYF
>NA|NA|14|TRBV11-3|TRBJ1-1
TGTGCCAGCAGTTCAAATGGAGGAGCCACTGAAGCTTTCTTT
CASSSNGGATEAFF
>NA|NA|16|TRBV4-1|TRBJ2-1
TGCGCCAGCAGCCAAGTGGGTGCGGGCAGGGAGAATGAGCAGTTCTTC
CASSQVGAGRENEQFF
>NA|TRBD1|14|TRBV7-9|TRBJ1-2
TGTGCCAGCAGCTTAGTAGGGACAGGGCATGGCTACACCTTC
CASSLVGTGHGYTF
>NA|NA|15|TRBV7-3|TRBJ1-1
TGTGCCAGCAGCTTTGGGGGCCCCTCGAACACTGAAGCTTTCTTT
CASSFGGPSNTEAFF
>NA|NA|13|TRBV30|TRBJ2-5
TGTGCCTGGAGCGAGGGACCAAAAGAGACCCAGTACTTC
CAWSEGPKETQYF
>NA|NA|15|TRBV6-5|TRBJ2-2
TGTGCCAGCAGTCAGGGTTTAGGGGTAATCGGGGAGCTGTTTTTT
CASSQGLGVIGELFF
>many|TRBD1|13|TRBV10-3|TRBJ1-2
TGTGCCTCCGAGGGACAGGGGAAGGATGGCTACACCTTC
CASEGQGKDGYTF
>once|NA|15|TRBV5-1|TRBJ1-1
TGCGCCAGCAGTTGGGACAAGATAGGGCACACTGAAGCTTTCTTT
CASSWDKIGHTEAFF
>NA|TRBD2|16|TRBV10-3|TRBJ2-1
TGTGCCATCACGGGACTAGCGGATAGCTCCTACAATGAGCAGTTCTTC
CAITGLADSSYNEQFF
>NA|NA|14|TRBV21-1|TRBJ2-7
TGTGCCAGCAGCAAAAGTGGGAGCTCCTACGAGCAGTACTTC
CASSKSGSSYEQYF
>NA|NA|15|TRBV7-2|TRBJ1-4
TGTGCCAGCAGCTTAGAATCAGGCGCCAATGAAAAACTGTTTTTT
CASSLESGANEKLFF
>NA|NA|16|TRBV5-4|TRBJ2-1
TGTGCCAGCAGCTTTGATTCAGCGGGCTTAGGCAATGAGCAGTTCTTC
CASSFDSAGLGNEQFF